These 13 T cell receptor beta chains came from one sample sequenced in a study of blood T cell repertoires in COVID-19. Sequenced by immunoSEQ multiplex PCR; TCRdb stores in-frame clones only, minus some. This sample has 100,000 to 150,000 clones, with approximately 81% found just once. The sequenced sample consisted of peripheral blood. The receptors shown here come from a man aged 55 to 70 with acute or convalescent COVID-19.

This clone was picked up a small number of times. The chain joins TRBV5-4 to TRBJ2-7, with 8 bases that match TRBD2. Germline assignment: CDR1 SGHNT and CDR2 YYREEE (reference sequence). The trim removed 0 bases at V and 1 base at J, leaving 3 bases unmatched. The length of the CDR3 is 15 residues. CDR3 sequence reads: CASSLEASGSYEQYF. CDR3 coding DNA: TGTGCCAGCAGCTTGGAGGCTAGCGGGTCCTACGAGCAGTACTTC.

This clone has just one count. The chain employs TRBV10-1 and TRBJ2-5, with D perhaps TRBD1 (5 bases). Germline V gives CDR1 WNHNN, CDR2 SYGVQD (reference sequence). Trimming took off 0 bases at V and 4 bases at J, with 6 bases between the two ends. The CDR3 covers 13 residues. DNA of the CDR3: TGCGCCAGCAGTGAGTCGGGGCGAGAGACCCAGTACTTC. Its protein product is CASSESGRETQYF.

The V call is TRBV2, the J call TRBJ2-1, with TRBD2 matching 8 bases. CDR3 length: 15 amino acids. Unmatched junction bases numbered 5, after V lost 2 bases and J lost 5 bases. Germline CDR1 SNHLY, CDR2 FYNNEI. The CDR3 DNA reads TGTGCCAGCAGTGAAAAGACGGGAGGGCACAATGAGCAGTTCTTC. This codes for CASSEKTGGHNEQFF.

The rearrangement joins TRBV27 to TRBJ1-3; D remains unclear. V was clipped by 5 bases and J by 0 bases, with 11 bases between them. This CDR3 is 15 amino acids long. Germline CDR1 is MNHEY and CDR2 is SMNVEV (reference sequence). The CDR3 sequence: CASSPSFISGNTIYF. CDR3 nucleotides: TGTGCCAGCAGTCCCTCCTTTATCTCTGGAAACACCATATATTTT.

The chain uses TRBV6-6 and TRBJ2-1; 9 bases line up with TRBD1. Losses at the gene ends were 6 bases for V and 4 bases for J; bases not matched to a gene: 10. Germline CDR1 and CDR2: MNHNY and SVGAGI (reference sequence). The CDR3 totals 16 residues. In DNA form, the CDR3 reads TGTGCCAGCAGCCGGGACAGGGCACACCTTTACAATGAGCAGTTCTTC. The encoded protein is CASSRDRAHLYNEQFF.

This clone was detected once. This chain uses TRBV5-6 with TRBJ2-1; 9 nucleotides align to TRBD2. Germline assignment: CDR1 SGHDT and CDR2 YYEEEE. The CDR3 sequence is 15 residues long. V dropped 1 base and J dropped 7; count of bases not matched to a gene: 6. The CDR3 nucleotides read TGTGCCAGCAGCTTGCGCGGGAGGGCCCGGAATGAGCAGTTCTTC. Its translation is CASSLRGRARNEQFF.

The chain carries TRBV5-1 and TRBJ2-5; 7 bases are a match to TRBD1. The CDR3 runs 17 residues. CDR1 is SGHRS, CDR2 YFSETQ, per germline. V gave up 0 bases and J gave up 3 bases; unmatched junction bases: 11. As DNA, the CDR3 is TGCGCCAGCAGCTTGGGCAACCTGGGACAGCTTAAAGAGACCCAGTACTTC. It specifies CASSLGNLGQLKETQYF.

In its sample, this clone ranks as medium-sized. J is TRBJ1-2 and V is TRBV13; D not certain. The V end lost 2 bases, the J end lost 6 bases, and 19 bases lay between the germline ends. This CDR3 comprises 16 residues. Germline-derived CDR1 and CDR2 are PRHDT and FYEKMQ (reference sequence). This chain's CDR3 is CASSLFSRGTIHGYTF. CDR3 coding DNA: TGTGCCAGCAGCTTATTCTCCCGCGGCACAATACATGGCTACACCTTC.

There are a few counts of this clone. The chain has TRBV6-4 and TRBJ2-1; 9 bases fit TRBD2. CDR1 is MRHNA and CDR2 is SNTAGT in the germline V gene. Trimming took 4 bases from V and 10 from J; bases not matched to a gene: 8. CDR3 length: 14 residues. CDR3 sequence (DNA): TGTGCCAGCAGTGTAGCGGGGGAAGTGGGCGAGCAGTTCTTC. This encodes CASSVAGEVGEQFF.

In DNA form, the CDR3 reads TGTGCCAGCAGCCAAGCATGGGGGGATTCAAATTCACCCCTCCACTTT. Amino acids: CASSQAWGDSNSPLHF. The V and J genes are TRBV3-1 (or the pseudogene TRBV3-2) and TRBJ1-6; TRBD1 might be the D (5 bases). This CDR3 is 16 amino acids long. The germline gives CDR1 LGHDT, CDR2 YNNKEL (reference sequence). V was shortened by 1 base and J by 7 bases, with 14 bases between the two germline ends.

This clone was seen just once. CDR3 loop: CASIDRLKGGKNIQYF. The CDR3, as DNA: TGTGCCAGCATAGATCGGTTGAAAGGGGGCAAAAACATTCAGTACTTC. The gene calls are TRBV6-4 and TRBJ2-4, with D tentatively TRBD1 (6 bases). This CDR3 is built from 16 residues. Trimming took off 7 bases at V and 3 bases at J, with 19 bases between the two ends. The germline V gene encodes CDR1 MRHNA and CDR2 SNTAGT.

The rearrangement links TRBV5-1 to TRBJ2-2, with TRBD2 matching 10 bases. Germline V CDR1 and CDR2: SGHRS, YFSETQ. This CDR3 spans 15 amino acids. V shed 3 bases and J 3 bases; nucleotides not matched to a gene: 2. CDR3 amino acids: CASSWSGRDTGELFF. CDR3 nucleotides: TGCGCCAGCAGCTGGAGCGGGAGGGACACCGGGGAGCTGTTTTTT.

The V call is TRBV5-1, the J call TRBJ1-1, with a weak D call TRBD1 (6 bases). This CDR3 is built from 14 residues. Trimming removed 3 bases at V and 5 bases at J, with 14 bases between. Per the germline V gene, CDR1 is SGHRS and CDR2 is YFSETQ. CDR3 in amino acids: CASSSGDVGTEAFF. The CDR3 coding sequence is TGCGCCAGCAGCTCAGGGGATGTAGGAACTGAAGCTTTCTTT.